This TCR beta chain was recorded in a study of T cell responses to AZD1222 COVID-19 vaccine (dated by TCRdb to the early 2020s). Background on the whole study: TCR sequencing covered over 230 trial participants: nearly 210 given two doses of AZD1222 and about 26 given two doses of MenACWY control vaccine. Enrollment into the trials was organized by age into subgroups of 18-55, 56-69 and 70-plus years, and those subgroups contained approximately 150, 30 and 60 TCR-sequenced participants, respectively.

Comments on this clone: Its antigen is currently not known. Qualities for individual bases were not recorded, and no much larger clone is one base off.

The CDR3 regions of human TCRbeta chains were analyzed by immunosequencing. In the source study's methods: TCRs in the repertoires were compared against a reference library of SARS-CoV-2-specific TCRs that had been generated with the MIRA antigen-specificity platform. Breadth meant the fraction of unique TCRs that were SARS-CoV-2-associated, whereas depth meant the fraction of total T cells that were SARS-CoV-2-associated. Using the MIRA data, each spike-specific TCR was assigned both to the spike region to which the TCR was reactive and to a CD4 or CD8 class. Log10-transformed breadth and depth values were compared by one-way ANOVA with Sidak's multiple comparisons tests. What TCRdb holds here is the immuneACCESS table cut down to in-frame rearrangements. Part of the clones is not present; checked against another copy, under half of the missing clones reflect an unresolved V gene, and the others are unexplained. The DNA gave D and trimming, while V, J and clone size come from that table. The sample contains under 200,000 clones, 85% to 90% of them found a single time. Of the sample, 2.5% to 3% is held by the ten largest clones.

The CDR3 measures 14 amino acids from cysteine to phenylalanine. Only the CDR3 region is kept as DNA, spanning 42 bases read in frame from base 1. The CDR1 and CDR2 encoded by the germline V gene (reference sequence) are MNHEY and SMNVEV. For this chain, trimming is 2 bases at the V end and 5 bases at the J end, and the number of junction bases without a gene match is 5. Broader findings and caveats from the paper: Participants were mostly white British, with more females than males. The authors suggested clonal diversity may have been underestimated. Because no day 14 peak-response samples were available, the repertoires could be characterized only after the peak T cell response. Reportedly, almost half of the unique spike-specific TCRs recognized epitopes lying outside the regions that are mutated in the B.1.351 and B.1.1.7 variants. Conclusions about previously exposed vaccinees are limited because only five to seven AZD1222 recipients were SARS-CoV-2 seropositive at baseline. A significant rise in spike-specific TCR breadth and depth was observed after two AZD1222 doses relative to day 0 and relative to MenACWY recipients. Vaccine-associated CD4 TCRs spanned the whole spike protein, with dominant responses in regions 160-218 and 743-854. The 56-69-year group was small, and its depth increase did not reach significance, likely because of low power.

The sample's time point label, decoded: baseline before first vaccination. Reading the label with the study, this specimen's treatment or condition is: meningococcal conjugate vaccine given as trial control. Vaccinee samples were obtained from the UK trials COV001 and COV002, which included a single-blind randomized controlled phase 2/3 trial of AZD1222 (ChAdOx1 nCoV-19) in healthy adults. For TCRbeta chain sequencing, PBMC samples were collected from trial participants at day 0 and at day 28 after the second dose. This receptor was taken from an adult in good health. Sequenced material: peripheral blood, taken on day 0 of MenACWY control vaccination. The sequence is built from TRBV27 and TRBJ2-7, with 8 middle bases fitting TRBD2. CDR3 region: CASSLPRTSHEQYF. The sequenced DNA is TGTGCCAGCAGTTTACCTCGGACTAGCCACGAGCAGTACTTC.